Detailed here is one T cell receptor (beta chain). Antigen: not known. Amplification targeted the TCR beta CDR3 regions, with RNA transcripts as the source material. First-round RT-PCR used HTBI primers; second-round multiplex PCR followed. TCRdb re-analysed the multiplex PCR reads in MiXCR, keeping a single row per CDR3 protein. The repertoire includes 650,000 to 900,000 distinct CDR3 sequences, approximately 40% of them detected once, and 35% to 55% sits in the top ten. The data belong to a study of Graves' ophthalmopathy and Graves' hyperthyroidism. Germline V gene sequence: CDR1 SQVTM, CDR2 ANQGSEA. The CDR3 spans 10 residues. With 3 bases removed from V and 14 bases from J, the gap between germline ends came to 13 bases. General study results and limits: The model predicted progression of ophthalmopathy with a sensitivity of 60% to 71%, and its specificity was around 72%. Ophthalmopathy versus stable hyperthyroidism: 13-signature model gave roughly 88% sensitivity, 81.08% specificity.

This TCR was recovered from an adult man with Graves' ophthalmopathy. J is TRBJ1-1 and V is TRBV29-1, with a possible D match to TRBD1 (5 bases). The specimen sequenced was peripheral blood. The CDR3 spells CSVDLGADFF. In nucleotides, the CDR3 is TGCAGCGTTGACCTAGGGGCGGACTTCTTT.